Shown below are 17 T cell receptor beta chains from a single sample sequenced in a study of cytomegalovirus exposure and HLA in healthy donors. PCR amplification relied on 60 Vbeta primers (plus 13 Jbeta primers). Assay: immunoSEQ multiplex PCR; the TCRdb copy retains only in-frame clones and omits some. The sample has over 100,000 clones; around two thirds are singletons. Material: PBMCs. All receptors come from a middle-aged woman in good health and CMV-seropositive.

Written as DNA, the CDR3 is TGTGCCAGCAGTGAACCGACAGGGGTTAGCAATCAGCCCCAGCATTTT. Translation gives CASSEPTGVSNQPQHF. The chain is built from TRBV6-1 and TRBJ1-5, with 8 bases fitting TRBD1. Losses at the gene ends were 2 bases for V and 0 bases for J; bases not matched to a gene: 3. This CDR3 has 16 amino acids. Germline V gene sequence: CDR1 MNHNS, CDR2 SASEGT.

The chain uses TRBV6-6 and TRBJ1-3; perhaps TRBD1 as D (6 bases). This CDR3 is built from 14 residues. Per germline, CDR1 MNHNY and CDR2 SVGAGI (reference sequence). The V gene lost 2 bases and the J gene lost 13 bases, with 18 bases spanning the gap. CDR3 DNA: TGTGCCAGCAGTTACCACCCTTCGACAGGCGTAATATATTTT. Amino acid sequence: CASSYHPSTGVIYF.

V gene TRBV5-6 combines with J gene TRBJ1-3; the match to TRBD1 covers 8 bases. This CDR3 region has 15 residues. Trimming took 0 bases from V and 4 from J; bases not matched to a gene: 3. Germline values: CDR1 SGHDT, CDR2 YYEEEE. CDR3 region: CASSLAQGVGNTIYF. CDR3 sequence (DNA): TGTGCCAGCAGCTTGGCACAGGGGGTGGGAAACACCATATATTTT.

This clone was recorded a few times. V and J are TRBV5-6 and TRBJ1-2; D not resolved. The CDR3 has 15 amino acids. V lost 0 bases and J lost 4, with 13 bases in between. The germline V gene has CDR1 SGHDT and CDR2 YYEEEE. Written as DNA, the CDR3 is TGTGCCAGCAGCTTGGCCAGGAACCATCTCTATGGCTACACCTTC. Its translation: CASSLARNHLYGYTF.

The V gene is TRBV19, the J gene TRBJ1-2, with 9 bases lining up with TRBD1. The germline V gene encodes CDR1 LNHDA and CDR2 SQIVND (reference sequence). V shed 11 bases, J shed 3 bases, and the junction held 13 bases outside the gene matches. The CDR3 length is 15 residues. The CDR3: CAGYDRDREDYGYTF. Written as DNA, the CDR3 is TGTGCCGGGTACGACAGGGACAGGGAGGACTATGGCTACACCTTC.

The genes are TRBV5-6 and TRBJ2-2; 7 bases agree with TRBD2. J gave up 1 base and V 4 bases, and 4 bases lay outside the gene matches. The CDR3 is 15 amino acids. The germline V gene has CDR1 SGHDT and CDR2 YYEEEE. CDR3 sequence: CASSRLAQNTGELFF. The CDR3 DNA reads as TGTGCCAGCAGCCGACTAGCCCAGAACACCGGGGAGCTGTTTTTT.

This CDR3 is CASSYSRVLRGNTIYF. The CDR3 DNA sequence: TGTGCCAGCAGTTACTCCAGGGTACTGCGTGGAAACACCATATATTTT. The chain links TRBV6-5 to TRBJ1-3; possibly TRBD1 for D (5 bases). This CDR3 region has 16 residues. Germline-derived CDR1 and CDR2 are MNHEY and SVGAGI. Between the trimmed V and J ends, which lost 0 bases and 3 bases, there was a span of 12 bases.

This chain links TRBV5-1 with TRBJ2-2; 7 bases are a match to TRBD2. The germline V gene encodes CDR1 SGHRS and CDR2 YFSETQ. V lost 3 bases, J lost 5 bases, and 4 bases stayed unmatched. This CDR3 region has 14 residues. The CDR3 region has the DNA TGCGCCAGCAGCTGGGGGGGTAATACCGGGGAGCTGTTTTTT. It encodes CASSWGGNTGELFF. Supplemented by reference TRBV5-1 and TRBJ2-2, the full variable domain reads KAGVTQTPRYLIKTRGQQVTLSCSPISGHRSVSWYQQTPGQGLQFLFEYFSETQRNKGNFPGRFSGRQFSNSRSEMNVSTLELGDSALYLCASSWGGNTGELFFGEGSRLTVL.

V and J are TRBV6-5 and TRBJ2-7; D perhaps matches TRBD1 (5 bases). Germline V gene data show CDR1 as MNHEY and CDR2 as SVGAGI. V gave up 0 bases and J gave up 1 base, with 10 bases separating them. The CDR3 loop spans 15 amino acids. CDR3 sequence: CASSYSTQGSYEQYF. The CDR3 region has the DNA TGTGCCAGCAGTTACTCGACTCAGGGTTCCTACGAGCAGTACTTC.

The rearrangement uses TRBV30 and TRBJ2-6, with TRBD1 identical over 12 bases. Trimming cost V 4 bases and J 4 bases; bases outside gene matches: 8. Germline V CDR1 and CDR2: GTSNPN, SVGIG (reference sequence). This CDR3 has 17 residues. The chain's CDR3 is CAWTSGQGAAGANVLTF. DNA for the CDR3: TGTGCCTGGACCTCGGGACAGGGGGCGGCCGGGGCCAACGTCCTGACTTTC.

V and J are TRBV7-2 and TRBJ2-7; D remains ambiguous. Trimming shortened V by 5 bases and J by 0 bases, and 5 bases separated the two germline ends. Germline CDR1 is SGHTA and CDR2 is FQGNSA. The CDR3 covers 12 residues. The CDR3 reads CASSLSSYEQYF. The CDR3 nucleotides are TGTGCCAGCAGCCTCAGCTCCTACGAGCAGTACTTC.

V is TRBV2 and J is TRBJ2-5, with D possibly matching TRBD1 (5 bases). CDR3 length equals 13 residues. V was clipped by 4 bases and J by 5 bases, with 11 bases between them. The V gene's germline CDR1 is SNHLY and CDR2 FYNNEI. CDR3: CASSVTPGETQYF. CDR3 coding DNA: TGTGCCAGCAGTGTTACCCCAGGGGAGACCCAGTACTTC.

This chain links TRBV9 with TRBJ2-1; TRBD1 matches at 10 bases. V lost 5 bases, J lost 6 bases, and 5 bases stayed unmatched. Germline CDR1 and CDR2: SGDLS and YYNGEE. CDR3 length equals 14 residues. CDR3 residues: CASSGGQGGNEQFF. The CDR3, as DNA: TGTGCCAGCAGTGGAGGACAGGGGGGCAATGAGCAGTTCTTC.

The V call is TRBV7-2, the J call TRBJ2-7; TRBD2 matches at 9 bases. This CDR3 contains 15 residues. V trimming: 6 bases; J trimming: 2 bases; junction bases outside the gene matches: 8. CDR1 and CDR2 (germline): SGHTA, FQGNSA. The chain's CDR3 is CASSPSGRSAYEQYF. The CDR3, as DNA: TGTGCCAGCAGTCCAAGCGGGAGGTCAGCCTACGAGCAGTACTTC.

The J gene is TRBJ2-5, the V gene TRBV5-4, with D maybe TRBD1 (6 bases). Germline values: CDR1 SGHNT, CDR2 YYREEE (reference sequence). This CDR3 spans 14 amino acids. V was pared by 5 bases and J by 1 base, with 12 bases between. CDR3 residues: CASSRDTLQETQYF. In nucleotides, the CDR3 is TGTGCCAGCAGTCGGGACACGCTCCAAGAGACCCAGTACTTC.

J is TRBJ2-2 and V is TRBV19; D is possibly TRBD1 (6 bases). Germline V gene sequence: CDR1 LNHDA, CDR2 SQIVND (reference sequence). The V end was cut by 5 bases, the J end by 3 bases, with 10 bases between. The CDR3 is made up of 14 amino acids. In DNA form, the CDR3 reads TGTGCCAGTAGTTCTCAGGGGTACACCGGGGAGCTGTTTTTT. Its protein is CASSSQGYTGELFF.

V is TRBV5-1 and J is TRBJ2-5; 7 nucleotides line up with TRBD2. The CDR3 runs to 14 residues. After removal of 2 bases from V and 2 bases from J, the junction contained 3 bases not matched to a gene. Germline CDR1 and CDR2: SGHRS and YFSETQ. CDR3 loop: CASSFLAEQETQYF. CDR3 nucleotide sequence: TGCGCCAGCAGCTTTCTAGCGGAACAAGAGACCCAGTACTTC.